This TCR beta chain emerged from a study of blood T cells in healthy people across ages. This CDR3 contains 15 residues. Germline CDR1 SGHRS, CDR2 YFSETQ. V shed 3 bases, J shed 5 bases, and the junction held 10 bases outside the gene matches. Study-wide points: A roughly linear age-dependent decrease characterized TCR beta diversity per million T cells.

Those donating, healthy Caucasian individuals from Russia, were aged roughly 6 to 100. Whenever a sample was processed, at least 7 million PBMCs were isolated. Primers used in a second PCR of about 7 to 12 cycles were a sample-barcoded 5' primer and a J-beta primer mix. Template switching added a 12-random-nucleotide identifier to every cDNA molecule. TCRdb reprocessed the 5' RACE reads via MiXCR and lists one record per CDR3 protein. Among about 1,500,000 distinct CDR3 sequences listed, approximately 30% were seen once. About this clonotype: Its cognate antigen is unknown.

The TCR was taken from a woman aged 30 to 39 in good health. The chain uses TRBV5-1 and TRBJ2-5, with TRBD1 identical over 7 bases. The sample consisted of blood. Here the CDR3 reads CASSSAGTASETQYF. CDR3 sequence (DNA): TGCGCCAGCAGCTCGGCAGGGACAGCGAGCGAGACCCAGTACTTC.